This T cell receptor beta chain is from a study of blood T cells in healthy people across ages. This clonotype was detected a few times. The individuals who served as donors were healthy Caucasians living in Russia, aged roughly 6 to 90. This CDR3 spans 15 amino acids. The V and J ends lost 6 bases and 4 bases respectively, with 18 bases between them. Through a sample-barcoded 5' primer and a J-beta primer mix, a second PCR was run for roughly 6 to 11 cycles. Each TCR beta cDNA got a 12-nucleotide random molecular identifier. TCRdb re-analysed the 5' RACE reads in MiXCR, keeping a single row per CDR3 protein. Here the sample spans 1 million or so distinct CDR3 sequences, 20% to 25% being singletons. These data were also filed under a second study, of T cells of mothers and their children. That work adds: Amplification in the second PCR used the M1S primer, which added sample barcodes and 2-4 random nucleotides. Over 9.5 million reads per mother and some 3 million per child were obtained.

The sample comprised blood. The source is a girl aged 2 to 10 in good health. This chain joins TRBV12-3 or TRBV12-4 and TRBJ1-2, with D hard to call. The chain's CDR3 is CASSPLGGGGYGYTF. CDR3 DNA: TGTGCCAGCAGCCCCCTGGGTGGCGGCGGCTATGGCTACACCTTC.